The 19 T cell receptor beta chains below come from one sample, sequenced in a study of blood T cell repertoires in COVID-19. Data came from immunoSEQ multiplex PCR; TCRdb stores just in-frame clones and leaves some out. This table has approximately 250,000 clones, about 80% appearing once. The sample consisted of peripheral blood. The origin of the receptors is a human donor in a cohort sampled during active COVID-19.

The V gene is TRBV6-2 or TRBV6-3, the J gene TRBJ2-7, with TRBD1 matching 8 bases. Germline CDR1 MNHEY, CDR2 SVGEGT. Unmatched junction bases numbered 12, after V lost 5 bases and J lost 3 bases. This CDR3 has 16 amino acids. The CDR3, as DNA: TGTGCCAGCAGTGCCCGGGACAGGTCCGGGTACTACGAGCAGTACTTC. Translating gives CASSARDRSGYYEQYF.

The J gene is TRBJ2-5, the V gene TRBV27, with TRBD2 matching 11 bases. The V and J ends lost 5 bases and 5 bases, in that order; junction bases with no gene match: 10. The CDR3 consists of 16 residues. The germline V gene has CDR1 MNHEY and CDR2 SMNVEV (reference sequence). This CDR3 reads CASSGVAGGLGETQYF. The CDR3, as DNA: TGTGCCAGCAGTGGGGTAGCGGGGGGGCTGGGGGAGACCCAGTACTTC.

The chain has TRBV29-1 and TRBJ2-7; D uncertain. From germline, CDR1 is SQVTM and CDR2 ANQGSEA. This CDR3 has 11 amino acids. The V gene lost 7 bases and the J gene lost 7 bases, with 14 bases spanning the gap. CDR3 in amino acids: CSAGSIVEQYF. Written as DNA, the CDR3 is TGCAGCGCCGGTAGTATCGTGGAGCAGTACTTC.

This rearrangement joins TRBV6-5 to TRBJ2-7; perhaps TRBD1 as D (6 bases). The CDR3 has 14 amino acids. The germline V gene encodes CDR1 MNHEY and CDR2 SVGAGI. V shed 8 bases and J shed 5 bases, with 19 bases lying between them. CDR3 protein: CASLEKGRGDEQYF. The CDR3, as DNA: TGTGCCAGCCTGGAAAAGGGCAGGGGCGACGAGCAGTACTTC.

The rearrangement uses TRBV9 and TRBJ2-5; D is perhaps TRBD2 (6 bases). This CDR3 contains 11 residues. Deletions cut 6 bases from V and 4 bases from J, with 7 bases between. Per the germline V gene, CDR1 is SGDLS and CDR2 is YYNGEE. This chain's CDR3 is CASTGGETQYF. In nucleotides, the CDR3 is TGTGCCAGCACCGGGGGAGAGACCCAGTACTTC.

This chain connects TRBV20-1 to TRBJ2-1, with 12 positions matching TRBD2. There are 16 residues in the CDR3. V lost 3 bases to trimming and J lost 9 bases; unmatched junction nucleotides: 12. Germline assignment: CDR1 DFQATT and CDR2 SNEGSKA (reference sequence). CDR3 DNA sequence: TGCAGTGCTAGTGGACCTAGCGGGGGGGCAAAGATTGAGCAGTTCTTC. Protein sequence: CSASGPSGGAKIEQFF.

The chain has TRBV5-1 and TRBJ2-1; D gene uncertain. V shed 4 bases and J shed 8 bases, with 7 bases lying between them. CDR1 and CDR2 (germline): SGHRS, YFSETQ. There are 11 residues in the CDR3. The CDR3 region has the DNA TGCGCCAGCAGCGATTTAGATGAGCAGTTCTTC. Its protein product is CASSDLDEQFF.

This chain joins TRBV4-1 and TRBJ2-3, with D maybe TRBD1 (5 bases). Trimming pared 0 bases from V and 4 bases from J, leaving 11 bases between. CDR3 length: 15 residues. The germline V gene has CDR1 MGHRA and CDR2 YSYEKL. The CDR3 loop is CASSQDVGRADTQYF. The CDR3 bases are TGCGCCAGCAGCCAAGACGTAGGCAGGGCAGATACGCAGTATTTT.

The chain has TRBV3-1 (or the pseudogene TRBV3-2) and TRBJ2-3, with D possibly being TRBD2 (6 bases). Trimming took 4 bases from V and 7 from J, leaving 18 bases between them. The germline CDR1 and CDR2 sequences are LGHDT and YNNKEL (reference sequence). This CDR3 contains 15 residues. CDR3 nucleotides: TGTGCCAGCAGCCCCGGGAGCCAGATCAGGAATACGCAGTATTTT. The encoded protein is CASSPGSQIRNTQYF.

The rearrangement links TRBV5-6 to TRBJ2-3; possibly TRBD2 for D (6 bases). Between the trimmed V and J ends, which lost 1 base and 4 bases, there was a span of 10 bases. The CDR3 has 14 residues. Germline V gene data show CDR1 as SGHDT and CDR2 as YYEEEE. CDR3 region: CASSLTGDSDTQYF. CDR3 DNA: TGTGCCAGCAGCTTGACGGGAGATTCAGATACGCAGTATTTT. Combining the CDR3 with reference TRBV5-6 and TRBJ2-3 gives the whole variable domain DAGVTQSPTHLIKTRGQQVTLRCSPKSGHDTVSWYQQALGQGPQFIFQYYEEEERQRGNFPDRFSGHQFPNYSSELNVNALLLGDSALYLCASSLTGDSDTQYFGPGTRLTVL.

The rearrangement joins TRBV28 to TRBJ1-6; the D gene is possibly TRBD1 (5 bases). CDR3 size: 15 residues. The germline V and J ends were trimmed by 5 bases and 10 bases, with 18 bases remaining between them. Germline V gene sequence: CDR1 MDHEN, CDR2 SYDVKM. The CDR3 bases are TGTGCCAGCAGTGGACCGGGAGGGGCAAGGTCACCCCTCCACTTT. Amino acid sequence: CASSGPGGARSPLHF. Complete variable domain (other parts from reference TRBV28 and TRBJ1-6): DVKVTQSSRYLVKRTGEKVFLECVQDMDHENMFWYRQDPGLGLRLIYFSYDVKMKEKGDIPEGYSVSREKKERFSLILESASTNQTSMYLCASSGPGGARSPLHFGNGTRLTVT.

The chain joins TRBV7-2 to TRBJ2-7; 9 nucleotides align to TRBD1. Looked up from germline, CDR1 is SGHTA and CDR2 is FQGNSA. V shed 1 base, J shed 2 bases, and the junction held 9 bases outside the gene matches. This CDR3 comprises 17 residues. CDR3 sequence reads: CASSLGRGTGRAYEQYF. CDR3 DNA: TGTGCCAGCAGCTTAGGTCGTGGGACAGGGAGAGCCTACGAGCAGTACTTC.

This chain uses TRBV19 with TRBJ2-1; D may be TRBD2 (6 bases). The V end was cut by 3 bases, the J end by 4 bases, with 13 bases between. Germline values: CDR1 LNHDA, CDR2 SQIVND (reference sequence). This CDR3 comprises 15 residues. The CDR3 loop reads CASSMTGEAYNEQFF. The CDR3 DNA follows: TGTGCCAGTAGTATGACGGGGGAGGCTTACAATGAGCAGTTCTTC.

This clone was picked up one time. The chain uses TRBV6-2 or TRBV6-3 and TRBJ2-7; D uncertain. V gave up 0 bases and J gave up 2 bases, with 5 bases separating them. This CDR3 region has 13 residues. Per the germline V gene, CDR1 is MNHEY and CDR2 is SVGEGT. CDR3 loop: CASSYSIAYEQYF. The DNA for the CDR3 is TGTGCCAGCAGTTACTCGATAGCCTACGAGCAGTACTTC.

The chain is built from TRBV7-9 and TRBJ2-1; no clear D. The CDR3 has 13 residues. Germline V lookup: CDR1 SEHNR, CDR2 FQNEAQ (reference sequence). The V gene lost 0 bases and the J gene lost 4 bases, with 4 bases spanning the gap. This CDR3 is CASSLALYNEQFF. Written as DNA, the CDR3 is TGTGCCAGCAGCTTAGCCCTTTACAATGAGCAGTTCTTC.

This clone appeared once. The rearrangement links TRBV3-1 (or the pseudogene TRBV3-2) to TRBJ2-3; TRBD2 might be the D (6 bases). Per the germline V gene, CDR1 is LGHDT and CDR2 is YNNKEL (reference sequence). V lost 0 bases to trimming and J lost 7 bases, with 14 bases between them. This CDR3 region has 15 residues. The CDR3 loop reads CASSQDTMRGNTQYF. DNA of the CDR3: TGTGCCAGCAGCCAAGATACTATGCGGGGTAATACGCAGTATTTT.

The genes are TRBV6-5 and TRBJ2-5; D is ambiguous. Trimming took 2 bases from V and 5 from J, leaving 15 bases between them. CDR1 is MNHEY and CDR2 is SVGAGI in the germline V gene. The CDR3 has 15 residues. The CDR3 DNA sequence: TGTGCCAGCAGTTACCGTCCGGGTCATCGGGAGACCCAGTACTTC. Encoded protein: CASSYRPGHRETQYF.

The CDR3 nucleotides are TGCGCCAGCAGCCAAGATCGGTCAGCGAATTCACCCCTCCACTTT. Its translation: CASSQDRSANSPLHF. The chain links TRBV4-1 to TRBJ1-6; no definite D call. The CDR3 totals 15 residues. Germline values: CDR1 MGHRA, CDR2 YSYEKL. The germline V and J ends were trimmed by 0 bases and 7 bases, with 10 bases remaining between them.

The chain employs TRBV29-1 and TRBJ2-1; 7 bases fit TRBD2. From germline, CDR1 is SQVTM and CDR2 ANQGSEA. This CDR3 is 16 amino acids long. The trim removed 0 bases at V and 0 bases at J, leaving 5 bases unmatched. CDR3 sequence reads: CSVEDPGGSSYNEQFF. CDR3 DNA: TGCAGCGTTGAAGATCCGGGCGGGAGCTCCTACAATGAGCAGTTCTTC.